Listed here is a single TCR beta chain. Because this beta chain is a stray read in a library intended to capture alpha chains, its abundance should not be given much weight. TCR cDNA molecules each had a unique molecular identifier. TCRdb analysed the 5' RACE reads with MiXCR anew, one entry per CDR3 protein. The table shows a few hundred distinct CDR3 sequences, with about 17% occurring only once. Time point defined: sample taken at primary tumor resection. The donors comprised around 76 untreated early-stage non-small cell lung cancer patients. Whole RNA, which was extracted from tumor, nontumor lung tissue or frozen PBMC, was sequenced without any cell sorting. This specimen comes from a study of spatial heterogeneity in lung cancer. This CDR3 is 15 amino acids long. V trimming: 5 bases; J trimming: 1 base; junction bases outside the gene matches: 7. Germline CDR1 SGHDT, CDR2 YYEEEE.

This clonotype was obtained from a male donor with early-stage non-small cell lung cancer. Sequencing used normal lung tissue next to the tumor, obtained at surgery. This chain connects TRBV5-6 to TRBJ2-7; 9 nucleotides align to TRBD2. In DNA form, the CDR3 reads TGTGCCAGCAGATTCGGGACTAGCCTTTCCTACGAGCAGTACTTC. It specifies CASRFGTSLSYEQYF.